What follows describes a single TCR beta chain. Germline lookup yields CDR1 SGHKS and CDR2 YYEKEE (reference sequence). V lost 0 bases and J 8 bases, leaving 6 bases between the germline ends. This CDR3 is 13 amino acids long. The data were taken from a study of blood T cell repertoires in COVID-19. Using immunoSEQ multiplex PCR, the repertoire was profiled, and TCRdb retains in-frame clones only, with some absent. The sample holds over 70,000 clones, approximately 83% seen once. The TCR originated in a man younger than 45 with COVID-19, enrolled during active disease. The sequenced sample consisted of peripheral blood. V gene TRBV5-5 combines with J gene TRBJ1-6; D gene ambiguous. CDR3 region: CASSLEAHSPLHF. The CDR3 nucleotides read TGTGCCAGCAGCTTGGAAGCCCATTCACCCCTCCACTTT.